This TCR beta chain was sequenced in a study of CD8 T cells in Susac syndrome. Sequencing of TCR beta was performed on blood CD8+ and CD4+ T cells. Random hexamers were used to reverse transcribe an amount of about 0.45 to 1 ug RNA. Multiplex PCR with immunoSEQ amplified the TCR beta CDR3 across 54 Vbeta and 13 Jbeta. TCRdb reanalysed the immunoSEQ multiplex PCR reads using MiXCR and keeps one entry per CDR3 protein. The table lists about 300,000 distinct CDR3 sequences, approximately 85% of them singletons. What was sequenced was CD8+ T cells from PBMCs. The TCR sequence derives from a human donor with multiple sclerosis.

CDR3 bases: TGTGCCAGCAGCTTAATAGGTTCTCCCTACGAGCAGTACTTC. It codes for CASSLIGSPYEQYF. This chain links TRBV7-2 with TRBJ2-7; D gene unclear. The CDR3 sequence is 14 residues long. The germline V gene encodes CDR1 SGHTA and CDR2 FQGNSA. V shed 2 bases and J shed 2 bases, with 10 bases lying between them.